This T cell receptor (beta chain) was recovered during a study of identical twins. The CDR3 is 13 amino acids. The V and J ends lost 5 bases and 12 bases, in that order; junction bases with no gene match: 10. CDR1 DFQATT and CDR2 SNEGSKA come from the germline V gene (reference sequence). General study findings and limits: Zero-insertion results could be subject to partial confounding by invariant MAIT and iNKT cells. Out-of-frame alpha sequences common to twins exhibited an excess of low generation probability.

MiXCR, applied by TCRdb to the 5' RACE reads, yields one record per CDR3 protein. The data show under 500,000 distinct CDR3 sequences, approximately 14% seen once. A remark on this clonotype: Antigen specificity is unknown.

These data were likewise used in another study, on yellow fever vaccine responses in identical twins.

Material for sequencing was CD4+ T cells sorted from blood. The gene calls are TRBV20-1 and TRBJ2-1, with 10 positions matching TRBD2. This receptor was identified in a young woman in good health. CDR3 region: CSAAGTSDFGQFF. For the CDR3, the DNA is TGCAGTGCTGCCGGGACTAGCGATTTTGGGCAGTTCTTC.